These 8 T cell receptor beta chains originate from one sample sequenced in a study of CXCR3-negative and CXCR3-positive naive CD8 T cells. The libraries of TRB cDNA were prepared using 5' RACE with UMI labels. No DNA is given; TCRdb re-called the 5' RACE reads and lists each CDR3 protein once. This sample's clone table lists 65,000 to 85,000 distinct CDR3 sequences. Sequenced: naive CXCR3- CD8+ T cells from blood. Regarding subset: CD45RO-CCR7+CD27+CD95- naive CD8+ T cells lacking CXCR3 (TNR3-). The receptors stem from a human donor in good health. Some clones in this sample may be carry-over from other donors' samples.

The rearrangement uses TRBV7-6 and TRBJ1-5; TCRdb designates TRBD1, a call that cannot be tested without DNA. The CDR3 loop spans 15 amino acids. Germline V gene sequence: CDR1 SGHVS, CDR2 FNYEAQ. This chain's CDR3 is CASSLGQGINQPQHF. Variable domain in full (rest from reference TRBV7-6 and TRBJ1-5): GAGVSQSPRYKVTKRGQDVALRCDPISGHVSLYWYRQALGQGPEFLTYFNYEAQQDKSGLPNDRFSAERPEGSISTLTIQRTEQRDSAMYRCASSLGQGINQPQHFGDGTRLSIL.

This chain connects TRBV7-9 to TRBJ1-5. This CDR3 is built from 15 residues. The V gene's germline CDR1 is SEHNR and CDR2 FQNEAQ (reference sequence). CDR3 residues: CASSLAGFAGQPQHF.

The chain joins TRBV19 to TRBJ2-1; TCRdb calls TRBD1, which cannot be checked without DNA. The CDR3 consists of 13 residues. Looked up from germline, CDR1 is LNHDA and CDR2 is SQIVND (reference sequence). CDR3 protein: CASSNPGPNEQFF.

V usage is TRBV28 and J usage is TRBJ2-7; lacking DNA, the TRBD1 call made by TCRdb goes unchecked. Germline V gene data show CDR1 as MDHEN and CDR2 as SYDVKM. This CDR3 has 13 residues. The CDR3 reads CASRGQGFYEQYF. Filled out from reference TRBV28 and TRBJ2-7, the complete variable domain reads DVKVTQSSRYLVKRTGEKVFLECVQDMDHENMFWYRQDPGLGLRLIYFSYDVKMKEKGDIPEGYSVSREKKERFSLILESASTNQTSMYLCASRGQGFYEQYFGPGTRLTVT.

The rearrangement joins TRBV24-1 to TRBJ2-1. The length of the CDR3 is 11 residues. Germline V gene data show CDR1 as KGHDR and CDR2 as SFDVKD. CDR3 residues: CATSDLNEQFF.

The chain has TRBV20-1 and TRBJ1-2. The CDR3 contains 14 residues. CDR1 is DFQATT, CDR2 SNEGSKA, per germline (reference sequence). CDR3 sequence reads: CSAVGEDGNYGYTF.

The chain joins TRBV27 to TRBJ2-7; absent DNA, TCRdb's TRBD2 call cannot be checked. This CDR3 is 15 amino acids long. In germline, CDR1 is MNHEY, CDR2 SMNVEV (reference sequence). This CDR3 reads CASSLWGGGVYEQYF.

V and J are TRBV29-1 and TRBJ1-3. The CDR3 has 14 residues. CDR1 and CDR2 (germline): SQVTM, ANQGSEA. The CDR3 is CSVVGSAGEDTIYF.